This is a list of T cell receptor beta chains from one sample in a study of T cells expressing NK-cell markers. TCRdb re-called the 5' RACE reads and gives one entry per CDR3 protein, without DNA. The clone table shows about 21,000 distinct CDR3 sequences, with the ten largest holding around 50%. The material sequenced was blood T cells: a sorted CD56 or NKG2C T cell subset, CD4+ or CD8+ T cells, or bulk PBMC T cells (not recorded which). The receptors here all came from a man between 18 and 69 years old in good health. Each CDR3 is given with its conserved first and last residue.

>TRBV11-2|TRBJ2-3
CASRPGTSGRTDTQYF
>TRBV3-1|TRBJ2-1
CASRGGTSGSSGNEQFF
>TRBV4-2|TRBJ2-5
CASSQEGAVETQYF
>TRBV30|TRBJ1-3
CAWAGDSPGNTIYF
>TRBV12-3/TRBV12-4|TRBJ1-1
CASSLGGRTAEAFF
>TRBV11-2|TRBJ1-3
CASRPTGGWGTYSGNTIYF
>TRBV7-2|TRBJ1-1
CASRASQGAYTEAFF
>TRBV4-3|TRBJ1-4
CASSQEAVGREKLFF
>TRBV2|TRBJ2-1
CASSGTSGYGNEQFF
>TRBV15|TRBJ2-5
CATSEPRGRETQYF
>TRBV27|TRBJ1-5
CASSSRRTIGGNQPQHF
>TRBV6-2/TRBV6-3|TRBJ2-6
CASSSSGGWANVLTF
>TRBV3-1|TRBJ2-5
CASSQDLITSGSGGYQETQYF
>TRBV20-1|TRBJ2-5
CSARAGTGEETQYF